These 8 T cell receptor beta chains were all obtained from the same sample, sequenced in a study of vaccination and CD4 T cells after COVID-19. MiXCR, run by TCRdb on the PCR reads, gives a single entry per CDR3 protein. The sample holds 11,000 to 15,000 distinct CDR3 sequences, 69% seen once. The sequenced sample was CD4+ T cells from blood, obtained after SARS-CoV-2 vaccination. The receptors stem from a human donor who had recovered from COVID-19.

This rearrangement joins TRBV5-1 to TRBJ2-7; 12 bases align to TRBD2. The CDR3 has 15 residues. Germline V gene data show CDR1 as SGHRS and CDR2 as YFSETQ. J lost 12 bases, V lost 0 bases, and 10 bases had no gene match. The CDR3 here is CASSLVTSGSSGRYF. CDR3 coding DNA: TGCGCCAGCAGCTTGGTGACTAGCGGGAGTTCAGGGCGGTACTTC.

This chain connects TRBV5-6 to TRBJ1-6; 10 nucleotides match TRBD1. Germline trimming cut 5 bases from V and 10 bases from J; bases unmatched to any gene: 9. Germline CDR1 and CDR2: SGHDT and YYEEEE. The CDR3 extends over 15 amino acids. The CDR3 protein is CASSRDRGQRSPLHF. The CDR3 bases are TGTGCCAGCAGTCGGGACAGGGGACAGAGGTCACCCCTCCACTTT.

This clonotype was seen a handful of times. V and J are TRBV2 and TRBJ2-5; TRBD1 matches 8 bases. There are 15 residues in the CDR3. J gave up 2 bases and V 6 bases, and 8 bases lay outside the gene matches. The germline CDR1 and CDR2 sequences are SNHLY and FYNNEI. The CDR3: CASSELTGAQETQYF. In DNA, the CDR3 is TGTGCCAGCAGCGAACTGACAGGGGCGCAAGAGACCCAGTACTTC.

V usage is TRBV20-1 and J usage is TRBJ2-3; the D is unclear. V gave up 3 bases and J gave up 2 bases, with 9 bases separating them. This CDR3 has 13 residues. Germline V gene sequence: CDR1 DFQATT, CDR2 SNEGSKA (reference sequence). In DNA form, the CDR3 reads TGCAGTGCTAGTTGGGGTCCCACAGATACGCAGTATTTT. Amino acid sequence: CSASWGPTDTQYF.

The chain carries TRBV7-9 and TRBJ1-6; D remains ambiguous. The V end lost 5 bases, the J end lost 7 bases, and 6 bases lay between the germline ends. CDR1 SEHNR and CDR2 FQNEAQ come from the germline V gene (reference sequence). The CDR3 covers 12 residues. The CDR3 loop is CASSAVNSPLHF. The CDR3 DNA is TGTGCCAGCAGCGCAGTAAATTCACCCCTCCACTTT.

The chain employs TRBV7-9 and TRBJ2-4; D tentatively reads TRBD1 or TRBD2 (5 bases each). The CDR3 has 17 amino acids. V was clipped by 3 bases and J by 0 bases, with 15 bases between them. In germline, CDR1 is SEHNR, CDR2 FQNEAQ (reference sequence). CDR3 DNA sequence: TGTGCCAGCAGCTTGGTCCAGGGAGACCTAGCCAAAAACATTCAGTACTTC. Its protein is CASSLVQGDLAKNIQYF.

The genes are TRBV7-3 and TRBJ1-3; a weak D match, TRBD1 (6 bases). V gave up 5 bases and J gave up 0 bases, with 11 bases separating them. CDR1 and CDR2 (germline): SGHTA, FQGTGA. This CDR3 is built from 15 residues. The CDR3 region has the DNA TGTGCCAGCAGCCAAACAGGGAACTCTGGAAACACCATATATTTT. Amino acid sequence: CASSQTGNSGNTIYF.

This clonotype was found a few times. The chain has TRBV6-1 and TRBJ2-4; D not resolved. Trimming stripped 3 bases from V and 7 bases from J, with 19 bases between. Germline V gene data show CDR1 as MNHNS and CDR2 as SASEGT. The CDR3 is 16 amino acids. CDR3 bases: TGTGCCAGCAGTGATGGGTGGAGTGAGGTAGGGAACATTCAGTACTTC. Protein sequence: CASSDGWSEVGNIQYF.